This passage covers 8 T cell receptor beta chains from one sample sequenced in a study of regulatory T cells in long-lasting Graves disease. Time point noted: newly diagnosed GD, antithyroid drugs for less than 3 months. Extracted PBMC RNA gave rise to the TCR library. Investigators prepared the TCR beta libraries by applying iRepertoire HTBI primers and Arm-PCR of CDR3 regions. Using its own MiXCR run on the multiplex PCR reads, TCRdb lists one record per CDR3 protein. The repertoire holds about 440,000 distinct CDR3 sequences, with around 17% as singletons. These same data were also listed under a study on T cells in Graves' hyperthyroidism and ophthalmopathy.

Here the sequenced sample was peripheral blood mononuclear cells (PBMCs), taken at new diagnosis, from a patient treated with antithyroid drugs. These receptors all stem from a young woman with Graves disease.

In this sample, this clonotype turned up a few times. V is TRBV6-5 and J is TRBJ2-1; 11 nucleotides match TRBD2. The V gene's germline CDR1 is MNHEY and CDR2 SVGAGI. The CDR3 is 20 residues long. Germline trimming cut 2 bases from V and 0 bases from J; bases unmatched to any gene: 12. The CDR3 sequence: CASSYPASGRPSSSYNEQFF. The CDR3 DNA reads TGTGCCAGCAGTTACCCGGCTAGCGGGAGGCCCTCGAGCTCCTACAATGAGCAGTTCTTC.

This clonotype appeared once. The CDR3 region is CASSDLGPTFLKLFF. CDR3 sequence (DNA): TGTGCCAGCAGTGACTTGGGACCAACCTTTCTAAAACTGTTTTTT. The chain joins TRBV2 to TRBJ1-4, with D perhaps matching TRBD1 (5 bases). V shed 3 bases and J shed 10 bases, with 18 bases lying between them. Germline values: CDR1 SNHLY, CDR2 FYNNEI. This CDR3 is 15 amino acids long. Full variable domain (outside the CDR3, taken from reference TRBV2 and TRBJ1-4): EPEVTQTPSHQVTQMGQEVILRCVPISNHLYFYWYRQILGQKVEFLVSFYNNEISEKSEIFDDQFSVERPDGSNFTLKIRSTKLEDSAMYFCASSDLGPTFLKLFFGSGTQLSVL.

This clonotype occurred many times. V and J are TRBV7-2 and TRBJ2-5; D is possibly TRBD2 (5 bases). The V and J ends lost 1 base and 0 bases respectively, with 9 bases between them. The CDR3 contains 15 residues. The germline V gene encodes CDR1 SGHTA and CDR2 FQGNSA. This chain's CDR3 is CASSLVSGNQETQYF. CDR3 DNA: TGTGCCAGCAGCTTAGTCAGCGGCAACCAAGAGACCCAGTACTTC.

This clonotype was seen repeatedly, ten times or more. The genes are TRBV5-1 and TRBJ2-7, with D tentatively TRBD1 or TRBD2 (5 bases each). The germline V gene has CDR1 SGHRS and CDR2 YFSETQ. Trimming cost V 2 bases and J 7 bases, with 16 bases left between them. The CDR3 has 14 residues. CDR3 nucleotide sequence: TGCGCCAGCAGCTTCGGGGACGGCAGTACAGAGCAGTACTTC. Its translation is CASSFGDGSTEQYF.

Turning to this clonotype: A read error is the likely source, as a far larger clone sits one nucleotide away. The V call is TRBV28, the J call TRBJ2-7; 10 bases are a match to TRBD2. CDR1 is MDHEN, CDR2 SYDVKM, per germline. V lost 3 bases and J lost 7; bases outside the gene matches: 9. There are 15 residues in the CDR3. CDR3 in DNA: TGTGCCAGCAGTTTGGGAAGCGGGAGGGCCAATGAGCAGTACTTC. Its translation: CASSLGSGRANEQYF.

The chain employs TRBV2 and TRBJ2-1, with 7 positions matching TRBD2. From germline, CDR1 is SNHLY and CDR2 FYNNEI. The CDR3 has 14 amino acids. The V segment lost 7 bases and the J segment 6 bases; nucleotides outside the gene matches: 9. This CDR3 is CASNPSGSLNEQFF. The CDR3, as DNA: TGTGCCAGCAATCCTAGCGGTAGTCTCAATGAGCAGTTCTTC. Full variable domain (remainder filled in from reference TRBV2 and TRBJ2-1): EPEVTQTPSHQVTQMGQEVILRCVPISNHLYFYWYRQILGQKVEFLVSFYNNEISEKSEIFDDQFSVERPDGSNFTLKIRSTKLEDSAMYFCASNPSGSLNEQFFGPGTRLTVL.

This clonotype was counted at least ten times. The V gene is TRBV28, the J gene TRBJ1-1; possible D gene TRBD1, 5 bases. The CDR3 is made up of 15 amino acids. Trimming stripped 6 bases from V and 1 base from J, with 15 bases between. Germline CDR1 and CDR2: MDHEN and SYDVKM. The CDR3 is CASSPGTPWNTEAFF. The CDR3 DNA reads TGTGCCAGCAGCCCCGGGACGCCGTGGAACACTGAAGCTTTCTTT.

The V gene is TRBV6-1, the J gene TRBJ1-4; D remains ambiguous. Trimming shortened V by 6 bases and J by 0 bases, and 11 bases separated the two germline ends. The CDR3 contains 15 residues. Germline V gives CDR1 MNHNS, CDR2 SASEGT. CDR3 coding DNA: TGTGCCAGCAGCAAGACGGATGCAACTAATGAAAAACTGTTTTTT. As protein: CASSKTDATNEKLFF.